The 23 T cell receptor beta chains below were found in one sample sequenced in a study of long-term antiretroviral therapy in people with HIV. Running of the v3.0 immunoSEQ assay took place at survey level. Produced via immunoSEQ multiplex PCR; TCRdb's table is partial and in-frame only. The sample has tens of thousands of clones, more than 75% seen once. The sequenced sample was unsorted PBMCs, obtained 0.5 years after starting antiretroviral therapy. Every receptor here comes from a woman aged 40 to 50 with HIV.

This clone was detected a few times. For the CDR3, the DNA is TGCGCCAGCAGCCAAGATACGGCTGACAATGAGCAGTTCTTC. Protein product: CASSQDTADNEQFF. The rearrangement links TRBV4-3 to TRBJ2-1; D remains ambiguous. V was clipped by 0 bases and J by 5 bases, with 8 bases between them. Germline CDR1 and CDR2: LGHNA and YSLEER. This CDR3 has 14 residues.

The chain is built from TRBV5-4 and TRBJ1-1; possibly TRBD1 for D (5 bases). The CDR3 runs 13 residues. V shed 5 bases and J shed 6 bases, with 14 bases lying between them. Germline V gene sequence: CDR1 SGHNT, CDR2 YYREEE (reference sequence). The CDR3 sequence is CASRTGDGSEAFF. In DNA form, the CDR3 reads TGTGCCAGCAGGACTGGGGACGGTTCTGAAGCTTTCTTT.

V and J are TRBV4-2 and TRBJ2-7; 9 nucleotides match TRBD1. This CDR3 contains 17 residues. Per the germline V gene, CDR1 is LGHNA and CDR2 is YNFKEQ. The V gene end was trimmed by 1 base and the J gene end by 3 bases; junction bases not matched to a gene: 10. CDR3 in DNA: TGTGCCAGCAGCCAAGCCACGACAGGGGGGATGAGCTACGAGCAGTACTTC. Translation: CASSQATTGGMSYEQYF.

The chain couples TRBV5-1 to TRBJ1-1; D remains ambiguous. The CDR3 length is 14 residues. The V and J ends lost 0 bases and 2 bases respectively, with 8 bases between them. Germline-derived CDR1 and CDR2 are SGHRS and YFSETQ. The CDR3: CASSLAGDNTEAFF. DNA of the CDR3: TGCGCCAGCAGCTTGGCTGGCGATAACACTGAAGCTTTCTTT.

The CDR3 sequence: CAAAPHSDSTEAFF. CDR3 DNA sequence: TGTGCCGCAGCACCGCACAGCGACTCTACTGAAGCTTTCTTT. The chain has TRBV19 and TRBJ1-1; D unresolved. Germline V CDR1 and CDR2: LNHDA, SQIVND (reference sequence). The CDR3 consists of 14 residues. The V end lost 11 bases, the J end lost 5 bases, and 21 bases lay between the germline ends. Variable domain in full (rest from reference TRBV19 and TRBJ1-1): DGGITQSPKYLFRKEGQNVTLSCEQNLNHDAMYWYRQDPGQGLRLIYYSQIVNDFQKGDIAEGYSVSREKKESFPLTVTSAQKNPTAFYLCAAAPHSDSTEAFFGQGTRLTVV.

This rearrangement joins TRBV18 to TRBJ2-1, with D hard to call. V lost 3 bases and J lost 2, with 2 bases in between. The CDR3 consists of 12 residues. Germline assignment: CDR1 KGHSH and CDR2 LQKENI. CDR3 sequence: CASSPPYNEQFF. CDR3 DNA: TGTGCCAGCTCACCCCCCTACAATGAGCAGTTCTTC.

The chain employs TRBV10-3 and TRBJ2-1, with 8 bases identical to TRBD2. The germline gives CDR1 ENHRY, CDR2 SYGVKD. With 10 bases clipped from V and 1 base from J, the junction kept 12 bases outside the gene matches. The CDR3 spans 16 residues. The CDR3, as DNA: TGTGCCAGCGGACTAGCTCCCCTACAATCCTACAATGAGCAGTTCTTC. Translating gives CASGLAPLQSYNEQFF.

The CDR3 is CASSSSAGYGYTF. In DNA, the CDR3 is TGTGCCAGCAGTTCCTCCGCGGGTTATGGCTACACCTTC. This rearrangement joins TRBV28 to TRBJ1-2, with D unclear. With 4 bases removed from V and 5 bases from J, the gap between germline ends came to 11 bases. Germline V gene data show CDR1 as MDHEN and CDR2 as SYDVKM. The length of the CDR3 is 13 residues.

This sequence joins TRBV15 and TRBJ1-5; a weak D match, TRBD1 (6 bases). Looked up from germline, CDR1 is LNHNV and CDR2 is YYDKDF (reference sequence). The CDR3 loop spans 17 amino acids. Trimming shortened V by 0 bases and J by 2 bases, and 14 bases separated the two germline ends. The DNA of the CDR3 is TGTGCCACCAGCAGAGATGGCACGAACAGGGGCAATCAGCCCCAGCATTTT. Its translation: CATSRDGTNRGNQPQHF.

In this sample, this clone turned up once. The chain carries TRBV6-1 and TRBJ2-7; D remains unclear. The CDR3 length is 14 residues. The germline gives CDR1 MNHNS, CDR2 SASEGT. V lost 3 bases and J 6 bases, leaving 15 bases between the germline ends. The CDR3 DNA reads TGTGCCAGCAGTGAGGGTCGTTCTGTTCCCGAGCAGTACTTC. Translation: CASSEGRSVPEQYF.

This sequence joins TRBV9 and TRBJ1-1, with D possibly being TRBD1 (5 bases). The V gene lost 3 bases and the J gene lost 0 bases, with 9 bases spanning the gap. The CDR3 has 14 amino acids. Looked up from germline, CDR1 is SGDLS and CDR2 is YYNGEE. CDR3 loop: CASSDPGLNTEAFF. DNA of the CDR3: TGTGCCAGCAGCGATCCAGGGCTGAACACTGAAGCTTTCTTT.

The gene calls are TRBV7-4 and TRBJ1-2; 7 bases are a match to TRBD1. CDR3 length: 16 amino acids. Trimming removed 7 bases from V and 6 bases from J; junction bases left unmatched: 17. CDR1 is SGHVT, CDR2 SQSDAQ, per germline. The CDR3 DNA follows: TGTGCCAGCACCCAATCTGTGGGGCAGGGGGAGGATGGCTACACCTTC. It encodes CASTQSVGQGEDGYTF. The variable domain in full, completed from reference TRBV7-4 and TRBJ1-2, reads GAGVSQSPRYKVAKRGRDVALRCDSISGHVTLYWYRQTLGQGSEVLTYSQSDAQRDKSGRPSGRFSAERPERSVSTLKIQRTEQGDSAVYLCASTQSVGQGEDGYTFGSGTRLTVV.

The chain combines TRBV2 with TRBJ1-2; the D gene is possibly TRBD1 (6 bases). CDR1 and CDR2 from the germline V gene are SNHLY and FYNNEI. Trimming removed 11 bases from V and 5 bases from J, with 18 bases in between. The CDR3 is 13 amino acids. CDR3 in DNA: TGTGCCGGAGCGGGGGGGCTGGGGTATGGCTACACCTTC. Protein sequence: CAGAGGLGYGYTF.

The V call is TRBV5-6, the J call TRBJ2-3, with 10 positions matching TRBD1. Looked up from germline, CDR1 is SGHDT and CDR2 is YYEEEE. CDR3 length equals 18 residues. V lost 3 bases to trimming and J lost 5 bases; unmatched junction nucleotides: 15. The CDR3 DNA sequence: TGTGCCAGCAGCTCGCCCTGGACAGGGGGTTCCCGGGGAGATACGCAGTATTTT. It specifies CASSSPWTGGSRGDTQYF.

The V gene is TRBV20-1, the J gene TRBJ2-3, with D unresolved. Between the trimmed V and J ends, which lost 4 bases and 6 bases, there was a span of 8 bases. Germline V gene data show CDR1 as DFQATT and CDR2 as SNEGSKA (reference sequence). The CDR3 contains 11 residues. In DNA form, the CDR3 reads TGCAGTGCTAAATCATGGGATACGCAGTATTTT. It is translated as CSAKSWDTQYF.

The chain employs TRBV5-6 and TRBJ1-1; no clear D gene. Looked up from germline, CDR1 is SGHDT and CDR2 is YYEEEE. V was trimmed by 4 bases and J by 1 base, leaving 8 bases between them. This CDR3 contains 13 residues. In DNA form, the CDR3 reads TGTGCCAGCAGCCCTACACCGAACACTGAAGCTTTCTTT. This encodes CASSPTPNTEAFF.

This rearrangement joins TRBV28 to TRBJ2-7; possibly TRBD1 for D (6 bases). Trimming took off 4 bases at V and 2 bases at J, with 15 bases between the two ends. CDR3 size: 15 residues. Germline lookup yields CDR1 MDHEN and CDR2 SYDVKM. DNA for the CDR3: TGTGCCAGCAGTTATACAGGGATAAACACCTACGAGCAGTACTTC. This sequence encodes CASSYTGINTYEQYF.

This clone was detected once. This chain links TRBV18 with TRBJ2-2, with D possibly matching TRBD2 (5 bases). From germline, CDR1 is KGHSH and CDR2 LQKENI. Trimming shortened V by 3 bases and J by 2 bases, and 10 bases separated the two germline ends. This CDR3 comprises 15 residues. CDR3 DNA sequence: TGTGCCAGCTCACCGGCGACTACAAACACCGGGGAGCTGTTTTTT. Translating gives CASSPATTNTGELFF.

The rearrangement joins TRBV6-1 to TRBJ2-5, with 10 bases fitting TRBD1. With 2 bases clipped from V and 2 bases from J, the junction kept 2 bases outside the gene matches. In germline, CDR1 is MNHNS, CDR2 SASEGT. This CDR3 comprises 15 residues. The CDR3 nucleotides are TGTGCCAGCAGTGAAAGGACAGGGGGTCAAGAGACCCAGTACTTC. Protein product: CASSERTGGQETQYF.

The chain has TRBV19 and TRBJ2-3; D possibly uses TRBD1 or TRBD2 (7 bases each). The germline CDR1 and CDR2 sequences are LNHDA and SQIVND (reference sequence). Trimming left V 3 bases short and J 2 bases short, with 12 bases between. The CDR3 contains 15 residues. DNA of the CDR3: TGTGCCAGTAGTATGGGAGGGGGCGTCACAGATACGCAGTATTTT. It is translated as CASSMGGGVTDTQYF.

V and J are TRBV20-1 and TRBJ1-1, with unresolved D. Trimming cost V 3 bases and J 1 base, with 3 bases left between them. This CDR3 is 11 amino acids long. CDR1 DFQATT and CDR2 SNEGSKA come from the germline V gene (reference sequence). The CDR3 DNA reads TGCAGTGCTAGCCAGAACACTGAAGCTTTCTTT. It specifies CSASQNTEAFF.

The genes are TRBV7-9 and TRBJ2-3; weak D call: TRBD2 (5 bases). V was cut by 5 bases and J by 8 bases, with 11 bases left in between. Germline V gives CDR1 SEHNR, CDR2 FQNEAQ (reference sequence). The length of the CDR3 is 12 residues. CDR3 amino acids: CASSPLEGTQYF. In DNA, the CDR3 is TGTGCCAGCAGCCCCCTAGAGGGTACGCAGTATTTT.

This chain joins TRBV4-3 and TRBJ2-2; 8 bases align to TRBD2. This CDR3 has 17 residues. Germline V gives CDR1 LGHNA, CDR2 YSLEER. Losses at the gene ends were 3 bases for V and 3 bases for J; bases not matched to a gene: 9. CDR3 nucleotides: TGCGCCAGCAGCCAGGATGGGAGCGGGGGATACACCGGGGAGCTGTTTTTT. It codes for CASSQDGSGGYTGELFF.